This is a list of T cell receptor beta chains from one sample in a study of patients and donors after allogeneic stem cell transplantation. TCRdb re-analysed the RT-PCR reads in MiXCR, keeping a single row per CDR3 protein. The data show some 200,000 distinct CDR3 sequences, with 41% seen just once and approximately 30% held by the top ten. Sequenced input: blood, either unsorted or a sorted T cell fraction (not recorded which). These receptors were obtained from a human donor who was either an allogeneic HSCT recipient or a stem cell or donor lymphocyte infusion donor (not recorded which). It is not recorded whose cells these are; they may come from a transplant donor. Both conserved end residues are part of each CDR3. The order of the fields is clone size, V gene, J gene, CDR3 length, D gene, CDR3 protein, CDR3 DNA. The D gene is left open where the match is weak. Clone size, where shown, is once, few, many, or a class for clones that have expanded.

abundance: few; v_gene: TRBV27; j_gene: TRBJ2-4; len: 19; d_gene: -; CDR3aa: CASSLSRWTATIAKNIQYF; CDR3nt: TGTGCCAGCAGTTTATCTAGGTGGACAGCAACTATAGCCAAAAACATTCAGTACTTC
abundance: -; v_gene: TRBV6-5; j_gene: TRBJ1-2; len: 13; d_gene: -; CDR3aa: CASSYKRDYGYTF; CDR3nt: TGTGCCAGCAGTTACAAGAGGGACTATGGCTACACCTTC
abundance: -; v_gene: TRBV15; j_gene: TRBJ1-4; len: 17; d_gene: -; CDR3aa: CATSSSSQGQANEKLFF; CDR3nt: TGTGCCACCAGCAGCAGTAGTCAGGGGCAAGCTAATGAAAAACTGTTTTTT
abundance: -; v_gene: TRBV19; j_gene: TRBJ2-3; len: 17; d_gene: TRBD2; CDR3aa: CASSIIKREARTDTQYF; CDR3nt: TGTGCCAGTAGTATAATCAAGCGGGAGGCCCGCACAGATACGCAGTATTTT
abundance: -; v_gene: TRBV7-9; j_gene: TRBJ2-7; len: 14; d_gene: TRBD1; CDR3aa: CASSISQGAYEQYF; CDR3nt: TGTGCCAGCAGCATCTCACAGGGGGCCTACGAGCAGTACTTC
abundance: -; v_gene: TRBV15; j_gene: TRBJ1-1; len: 13; d_gene: -; CDR3aa: CATSRQAGTEAFF; CDR3nt: TGTGCCACCAGCAGACAGGCCGGGACTGAAGCTTTCTTT
abundance: -; v_gene: TRBV6-2/TRBV6-3; j_gene: TRBJ2-2; len: 15; d_gene: TRBD2; CDR3aa: CASTVSGTNTGELFF; CDR3nt: TGTGCCAGCACCGTTAGCGGGACTAACACCGGGGAGCTGTTTTTT
abundance: few; v_gene: TRBV12-3/TRBV12-4; j_gene: TRBJ1-5; len: 12; d_gene: -; CDR3aa: CASSKGFQPQHF; CDR3nt: TGTGCCAGCAGTAAAGGGTTCCAGCCCCAGCATTTT
abundance: few; v_gene: TRBV20-1; j_gene: TRBJ1-2; len: 15; d_gene: -; CDR3aa: CSARDSRGRVRGYTF; CDR3nt: TGCAGTGCTAGAGATTCAAGGGGCCGCGTTCGCGGCTACACCTTC
abundance: -; v_gene: TRBV12-3/TRBV12-4; j_gene: TRBJ1-4; len: 14; d_gene: TRBD1; CDR3aa: CASSLDRGSEKLFF; CDR3nt: TGTGCCAGCAGTCTCGACAGGGGTAGCGAAAAACTGTTTTTT
abundance: many; v_gene: TRBV12-3/TRBV12-4; j_gene: TRBJ2-5; len: 15; d_gene: TRBD2; CDR3aa: CASSWTSGRQETQYF; CDR3nt: TGTGCCAGCAGTTGGACTAGCGGAAGACAAGAGACCCAGTACTTC
abundance: -; v_gene: TRBV5-1; j_gene: TRBJ1-2; len: 15; d_gene: TRBD1; CDR3aa: CASSPIGTGDLCYTF; CDR3nt: TGCGCCAGCAGCCCAATTGGGACAGGTGACCTTTGCTACACCTTC
abundance: -; v_gene: TRBV4-3; j_gene: TRBJ2-5; len: 15; d_gene: -; CDR3aa: CASSQDLVRDGTQYF; CDR3nt: TGCGCCAGCAGCCAAGATCTTGTGCGGGACGGGACCCAGTACTTC
abundance: -; v_gene: TRBV20-1; j_gene: TRBJ1-4; len: 16; d_gene: -; CDR3aa: CSVQPGFWQNNEKLFF; CDR3nt: TGCAGTGTCCAGCCCGGGTTTTGGCAGAATAATGAAAAACTGTTTTTT
abundance: -; v_gene: TRBV28; j_gene: TRBJ1-4; len: 13; d_gene: TRBD1; CDR3aa: CASWTGINEKLFF; CDR3nt: TGTGCCAGCTGGACAGGGATTAATGAAAAACTGTTTTTT
abundance: few; v_gene: TRBV3-1; j_gene: TRBJ2-7; len: 12; d_gene: -; CDR3aa: CASSEVAYEQYF; CDR3nt: TGTGCCAGCTCGGAGGTAGCCTACGAGCAGTACTTC
abundance: many; v_gene: TRBV5-1; j_gene: TRBJ1-2; len: 12; d_gene: -; CDR3aa: CASSLEGNGYTF; CDR3nt: TGCGCCAGCAGCTTGGAAGGGAATGGCTACACCTTC
abundance: many; v_gene: TRBV7-8; j_gene: TRBJ1-1; len: 15; d_gene: -; CDR3aa: CASSLVVPGNTEAFF; CDR3nt: TGTGCCAGCAGCTTAGTAGTGCCGGGGAACACTGAAGCTTTCTTT
abundance: few; v_gene: TRBV9; j_gene: TRBJ2-7; len: 14; d_gene: -; CDR3aa: CASSVGGGNDEQYF; CDR3nt: TGTGCCAGCAGCGTAGGTGGCGGGAACGACGAGCAGTACTTC
abundance: few; v_gene: TRBV5-6; j_gene: TRBJ2-7; len: 15; d_gene: -; CDR3aa: CASSSMTESHYEQYF; CDR3nt: TGTGCCAGCAGCTCGATGACAGAAAGCCACTACGAGCAGTACTTC
abundance: many; v_gene: TRBV3-1; j_gene: TRBJ1-2; len: 13; d_gene: -; CDR3aa: CASSQEVSSGYTF; CDR3nt: TGTGCCAGCAGCCAAGAAGTTTCGTCGGGCTACACCTTC
abundance: -; v_gene: TRBV6-6; j_gene: TRBJ2-2; len: 18; d_gene: -; CDR3aa: CASRPLSPGTENTGELFF; CDR3nt: TGTGCCAGCAGGCCGCTAAGTCCCGGGACGGAGAACACCGGGGAGCTGTTTTTT
abundance: -; v_gene: TRBV24-1; j_gene: TRBJ1-2; len: 17; d_gene: TRBD1; CDR3aa: CATSDSGWDRGDYGYTF; CDR3nt: TGTGCCACCAGTGATTCCGGATGGGACAGGGGCGACTATGGCTACACCTTC
abundance: -; v_gene: TRBV9; j_gene: TRBJ2-3; len: 17; d_gene: TRBD2; CDR3aa: CASSVGNSGTLPDTQYF; CDR3nt: TGTGCCAGCAGCGTAGGGAATAGCGGGACTTTACCAGATACGCAGTATTTT
abundance: few; v_gene: TRBV29-1; j_gene: TRBJ2-1; len: 15; d_gene: TRBD2; CDR3aa: CSVTLAGGGYNEQFF; CDR3nt: TGCAGCGTTACACTAGCGGGAGGAGGTTACAATGAGCAGTTCTTC
abundance: -; v_gene: TRBV2; j_gene: TRBJ1-2; len: 15; d_gene: -; CDR3aa: CASSEALRGVYGYTF; CDR3nt: TGTGCCAGCAGTGAAGCGCTTCGGGGGGTCTATGGCTACACCTTC
abundance: few; v_gene: TRBV30; j_gene: TRBJ1-6; len: 16; d_gene: TRBD1; CDR3aa: CAHTGQGRSYNSPLHF; CDR3nt: TGTGCCCATACGGGACAGGGTCGCTCCTATAATTCACCCCTCCACTTT